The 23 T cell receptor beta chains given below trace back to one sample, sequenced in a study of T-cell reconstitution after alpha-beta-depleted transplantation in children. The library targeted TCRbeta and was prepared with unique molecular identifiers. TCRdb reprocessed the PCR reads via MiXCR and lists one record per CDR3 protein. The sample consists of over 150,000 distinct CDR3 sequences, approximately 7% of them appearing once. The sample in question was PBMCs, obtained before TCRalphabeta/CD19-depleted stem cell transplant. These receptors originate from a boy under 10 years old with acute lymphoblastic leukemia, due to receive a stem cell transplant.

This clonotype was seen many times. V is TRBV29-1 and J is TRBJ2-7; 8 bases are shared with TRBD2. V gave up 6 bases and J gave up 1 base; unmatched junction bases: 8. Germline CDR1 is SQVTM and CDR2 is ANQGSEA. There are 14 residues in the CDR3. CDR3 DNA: TGCAGCGTAAAAAGCGGGGGAAGGTCCTACGAGCAGTACTTC. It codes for CSVKSGGRSYEQYF.

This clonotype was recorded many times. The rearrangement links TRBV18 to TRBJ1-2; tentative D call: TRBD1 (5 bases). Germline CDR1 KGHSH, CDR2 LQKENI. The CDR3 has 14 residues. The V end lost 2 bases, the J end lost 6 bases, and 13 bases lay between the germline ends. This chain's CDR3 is CASSPWGWLHGYTF. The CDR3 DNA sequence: TGTGCCAGCTCACCATGGGGGTGGCTCCATGGCTACACCTTC. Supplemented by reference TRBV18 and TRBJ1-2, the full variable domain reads NAGVMQNPRHLVRRRGQEARLRCSPMKGHSHVYWYRQLPEEGLKFMVYLQKENIIDESGMPKERFSAEFPKEGPSILRIQQVVRGDSAAYFCASSPWGWLHGYTFGSGTRLTVV.

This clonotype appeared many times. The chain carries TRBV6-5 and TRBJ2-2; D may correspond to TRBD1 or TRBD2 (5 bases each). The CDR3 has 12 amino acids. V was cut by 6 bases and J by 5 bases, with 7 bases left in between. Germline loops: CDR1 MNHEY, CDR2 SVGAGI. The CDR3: CASRGETGELFF. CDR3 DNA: TGTGCCAGCAGGGGGGAAACCGGGGAGCTGTTTTTT.

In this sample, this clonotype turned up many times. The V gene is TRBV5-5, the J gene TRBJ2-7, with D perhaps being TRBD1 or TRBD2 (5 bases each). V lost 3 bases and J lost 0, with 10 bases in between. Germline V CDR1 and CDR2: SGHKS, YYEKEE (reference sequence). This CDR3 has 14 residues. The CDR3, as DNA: TGTGCCAGCAGCTCTCCAGGGAGCTCCTACGAGCAGTACTTC. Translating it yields CASSSPGSSYEQYF.

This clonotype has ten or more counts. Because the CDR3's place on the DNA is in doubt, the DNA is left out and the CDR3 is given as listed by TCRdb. CDR3 sequence reads: CASSWGEGSQEKDF. This sequence joins TRBV27 and TRBJ2-5; the table's D gene call, TRBD2, was not cross checked with the DNA. Germline CDR1 reads MNHEY; CDR2 reads SMNVEV (reference sequence). From its first to its last residue, the CDR3 has 14 amino acids.

Written as DNA, the CDR3 is TGTGCCAGCAGTTTAGAGCCATCCATTAGCAATCAGCCCCAGCATTTT. Protein product: CASSLEPSISNQPQHF. The chain carries TRBV28 and TRBJ1-5; no clear D. This CDR3 region has 16 residues. The germline CDR1 and CDR2 sequences are MDHEN and SYDVKM. V dropped 2 bases and J dropped 0 bases, with 11 bases sitting between them.

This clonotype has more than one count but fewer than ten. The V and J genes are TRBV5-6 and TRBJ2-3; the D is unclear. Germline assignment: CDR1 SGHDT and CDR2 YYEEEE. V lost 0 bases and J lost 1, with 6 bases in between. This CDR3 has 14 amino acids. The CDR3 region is CASSLGSRTDTQYF. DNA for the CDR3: TGTGCCAGCAGCTTGGGCAGCCGCACAGATACGCAGTATTTT.

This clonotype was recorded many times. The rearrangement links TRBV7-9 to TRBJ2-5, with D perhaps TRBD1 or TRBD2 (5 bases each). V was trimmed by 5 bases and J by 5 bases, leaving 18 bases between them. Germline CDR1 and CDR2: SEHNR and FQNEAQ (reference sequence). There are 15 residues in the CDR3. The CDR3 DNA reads TGTGCCAGCAGCCGTAGACTCGGGACCCTTGAGACCCAGTACTTC. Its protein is CASSRRLGTLETQYF. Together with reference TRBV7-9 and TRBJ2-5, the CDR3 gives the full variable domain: DTGVSQNPRHKITKRGQNVTFRCDPISEHNRLYWYRQTLGQGPEFLTYFQNEAQLEKSRLLSDRFSAERPKGSFSTLEIQRTEQGDSAMYLCASSRRLGTLETQYFGPGTRLLVL.

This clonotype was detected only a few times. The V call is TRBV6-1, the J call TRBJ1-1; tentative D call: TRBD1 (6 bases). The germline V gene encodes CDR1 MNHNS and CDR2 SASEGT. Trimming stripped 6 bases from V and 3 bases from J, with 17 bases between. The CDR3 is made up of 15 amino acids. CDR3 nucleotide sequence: TGTGCCAGCAGGGGAGGGGGGGTAATCGACACTGAAGCTTTCTTT. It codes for CASRGGGVIDTEAFF.

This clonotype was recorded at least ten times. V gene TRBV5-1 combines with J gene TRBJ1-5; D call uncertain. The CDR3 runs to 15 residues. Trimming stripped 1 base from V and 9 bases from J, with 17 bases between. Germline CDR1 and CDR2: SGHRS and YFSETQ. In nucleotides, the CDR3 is TGCGCCAGCAGCTTGACGGGGAAACGCGAGGCGCCCCAGCATTTT. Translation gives CASSLTGKREAPQHF.

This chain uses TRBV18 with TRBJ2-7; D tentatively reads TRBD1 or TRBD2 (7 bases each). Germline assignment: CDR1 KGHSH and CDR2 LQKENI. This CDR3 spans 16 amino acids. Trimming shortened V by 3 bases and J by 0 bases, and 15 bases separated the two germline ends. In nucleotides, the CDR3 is TGTGCCAGCTCACCTGAGGACAGGACTAGCTCCTACGAGCAGTACTTC. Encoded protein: CASSPEDRTSSYEQYF.

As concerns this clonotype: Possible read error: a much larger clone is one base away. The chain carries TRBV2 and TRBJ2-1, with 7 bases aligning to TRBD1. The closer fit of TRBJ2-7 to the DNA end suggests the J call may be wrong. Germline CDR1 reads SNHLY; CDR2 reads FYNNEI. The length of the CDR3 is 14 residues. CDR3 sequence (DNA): TGTGCCAGCAGTACGAGACAGGGAAACAATGAGCAGTACTTC. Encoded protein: CASSTRQGNNEQYF.

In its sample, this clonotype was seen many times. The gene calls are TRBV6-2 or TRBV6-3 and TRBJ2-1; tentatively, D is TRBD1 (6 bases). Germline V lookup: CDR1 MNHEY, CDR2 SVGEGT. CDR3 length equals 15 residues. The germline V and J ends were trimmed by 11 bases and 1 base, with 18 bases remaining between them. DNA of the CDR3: TGTGCCGGGGGCCAGGGGAACCCATCCTACAATGAGCAGTTCTTC. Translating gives CAGGQGNPSYNEQFF.

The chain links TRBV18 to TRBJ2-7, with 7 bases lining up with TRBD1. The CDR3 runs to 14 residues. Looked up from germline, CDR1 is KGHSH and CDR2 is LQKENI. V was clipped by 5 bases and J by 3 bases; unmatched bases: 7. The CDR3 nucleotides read TGTGCCAGCTCATCCGGGACAGCCATCTACGAGCAGTACTTC. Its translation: CASSSGTAIYEQYF. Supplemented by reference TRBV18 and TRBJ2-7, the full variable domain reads NAGVMQNPRHLVRRRGQEARLRCSPMKGHSHVYWYRQLPEEGLKFMVYLQKENIIDESGMPKERFSAEFPKEGPSILRIQQVVRGDSAAYFCASSSGTAIYEQYFGPGTRLTVT.

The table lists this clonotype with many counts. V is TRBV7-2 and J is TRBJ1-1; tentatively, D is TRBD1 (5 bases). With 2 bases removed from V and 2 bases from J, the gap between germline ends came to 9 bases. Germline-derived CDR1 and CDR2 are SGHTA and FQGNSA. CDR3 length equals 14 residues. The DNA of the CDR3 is TGTGCCAGCAGCTTAACAGGATATAACACTGAAGCTTTCTTT. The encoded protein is CASSLTGYNTEAFF.

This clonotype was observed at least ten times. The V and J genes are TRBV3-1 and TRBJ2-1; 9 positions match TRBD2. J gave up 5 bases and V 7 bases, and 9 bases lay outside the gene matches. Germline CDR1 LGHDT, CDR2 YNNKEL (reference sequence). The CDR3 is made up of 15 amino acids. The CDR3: CASTLAGARNNEQFF. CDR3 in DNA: TGTGCCAGCACTTTAGCGGGGGCCCGAAACAATGAGCAGTTCTTC.

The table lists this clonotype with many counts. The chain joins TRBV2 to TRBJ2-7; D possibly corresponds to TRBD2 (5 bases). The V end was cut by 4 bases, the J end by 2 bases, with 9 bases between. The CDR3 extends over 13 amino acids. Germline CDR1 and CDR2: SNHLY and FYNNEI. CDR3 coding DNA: TGTGCCAGCAGTGTTGCGGGCCCCTACGAGCAGTACTTC. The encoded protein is CASSVAGPYEQYF.

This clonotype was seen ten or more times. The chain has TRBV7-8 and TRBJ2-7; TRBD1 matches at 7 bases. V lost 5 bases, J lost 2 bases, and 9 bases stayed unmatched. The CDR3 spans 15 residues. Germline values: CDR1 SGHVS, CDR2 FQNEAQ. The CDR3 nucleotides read TGTGCCAGCAGCATCGACAGGGCTCTCCCCTACGAGCAGTACTTC. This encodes CASSIDRALPYEQYF.

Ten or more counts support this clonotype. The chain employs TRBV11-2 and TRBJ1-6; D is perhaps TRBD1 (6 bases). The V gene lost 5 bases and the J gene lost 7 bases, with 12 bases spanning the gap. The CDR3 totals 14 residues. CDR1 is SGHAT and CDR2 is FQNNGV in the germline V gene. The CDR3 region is CASSARDTNSPLHF. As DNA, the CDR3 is TGTGCCAGCAGCGCTCGGGACACCAATTCACCCCTCCACTTT.

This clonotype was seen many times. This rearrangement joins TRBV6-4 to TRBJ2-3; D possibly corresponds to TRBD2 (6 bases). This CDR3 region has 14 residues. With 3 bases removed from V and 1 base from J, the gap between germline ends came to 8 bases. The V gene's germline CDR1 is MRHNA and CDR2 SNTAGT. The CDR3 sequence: CASSEGLGTDTQYF. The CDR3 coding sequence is TGTGCCAGCAGTGAGGGACTGGGCACAGATACGCAGTATTTT.

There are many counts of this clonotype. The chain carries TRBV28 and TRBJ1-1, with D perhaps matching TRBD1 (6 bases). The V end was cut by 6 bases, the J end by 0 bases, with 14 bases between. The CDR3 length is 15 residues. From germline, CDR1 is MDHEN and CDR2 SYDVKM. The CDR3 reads CASSLGHHMNTEAFF. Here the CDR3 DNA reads TGTGCCAGCAGCCTGGGACACCACATGAACACTGAAGCTTTCTTT.

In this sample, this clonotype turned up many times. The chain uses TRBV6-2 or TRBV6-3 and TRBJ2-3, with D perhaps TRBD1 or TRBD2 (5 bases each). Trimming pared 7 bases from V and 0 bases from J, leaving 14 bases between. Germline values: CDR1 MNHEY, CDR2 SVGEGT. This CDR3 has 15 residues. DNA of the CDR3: TGTGCCAGCATCCCCGACCGGGACAGCACAGATACGCAGTATTTT. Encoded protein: CASIPDRDSTDTQYF.

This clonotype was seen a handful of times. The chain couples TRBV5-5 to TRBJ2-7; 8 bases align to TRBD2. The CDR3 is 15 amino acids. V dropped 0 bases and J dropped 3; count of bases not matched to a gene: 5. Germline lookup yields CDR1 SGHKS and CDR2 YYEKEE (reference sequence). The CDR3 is CASSLDPSGLYEQYF. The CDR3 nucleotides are TGTGCCAGCAGCTTGGATCCTAGCGGGCTCTACGAGCAGTACTTC.